The T cell receptor beta chain under discussion was sequenced for a study of shared T cell receptors in the human thymus. Profiled with immunoSEQ multiplex PCR; TCRdb holds only in-frame clones, not every one. This table has about 610,000 clones, over 75% appearing once. Germline V CDR1 and CDR2: SGHTS, YDEGEE. The CDR3 runs to 16 residues. Trimming at V came to 0 bases and at J to 7 bases, leaving 10 bases not matched to a gene. This sample was shared with a second study, whose subject was human thymus T cells. That paper notes: Gene usage (both V and J) appeared biased in thymic and blood repertoires.

This TCR came from a boy younger than two with a congenital heart defect. The rearrangement uses TRBV5-8 and TRBJ1-5; 7 nucleotides line up with TRBD1. Sequenced sample: thymocytes. CDR3: CASSLGRGRRSQPQHF. The CDR3 DNA is TGTGCCAGCAGCTTGGGGAGGGGGCGACGGTCGCAGCCCCAGCATTTT.